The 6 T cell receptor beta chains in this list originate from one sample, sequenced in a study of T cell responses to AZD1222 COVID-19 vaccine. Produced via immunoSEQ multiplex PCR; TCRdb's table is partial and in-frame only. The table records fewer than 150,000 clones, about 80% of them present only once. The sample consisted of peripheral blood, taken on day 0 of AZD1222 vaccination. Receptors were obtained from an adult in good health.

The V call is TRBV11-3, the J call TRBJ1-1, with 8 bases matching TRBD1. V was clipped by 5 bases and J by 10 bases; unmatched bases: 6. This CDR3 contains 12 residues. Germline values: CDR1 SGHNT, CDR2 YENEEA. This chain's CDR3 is CASSRGQGGAFF. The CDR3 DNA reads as TGTGCCAGCAGCCGTGGACAGGGCGGAGCTTTCTTT.

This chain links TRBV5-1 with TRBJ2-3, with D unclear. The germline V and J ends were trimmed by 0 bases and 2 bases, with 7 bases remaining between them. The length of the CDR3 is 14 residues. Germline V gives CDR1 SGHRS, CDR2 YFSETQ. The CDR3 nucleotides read TGCGCCAGCAGCTTGGGAAACCCCACAGATACGCAGTATTTT. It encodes CASSLGNPTDTQYF.

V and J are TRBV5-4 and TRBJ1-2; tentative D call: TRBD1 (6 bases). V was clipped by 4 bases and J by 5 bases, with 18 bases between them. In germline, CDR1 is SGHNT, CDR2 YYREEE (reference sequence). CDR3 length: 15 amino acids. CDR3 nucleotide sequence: TGTGCCAGCAGCCAAAGAGGGGGGGATCAGTATGGCTACACCTTC. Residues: CASSQRGGDQYGYTF. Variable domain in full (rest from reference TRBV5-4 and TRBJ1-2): ETGVTQSPTHLIKTRGQQVTLRCSSQSGHNTVSWYQQALGQGPQFIFQYYREEENGRGNFPPRFSGLQFPNYSSELNVNALELDDSALYLCASSQRGGDQYGYTFGSGTRLTVV.

The CDR3 DNA is TGTGCCAGCAGGGACGACTTGACCGCTTTCTTT. Protein product: CASRDDLTAFF. This chain links TRBV28 with TRBJ1-1; D gene uncertain. The CDR3 has 11 residues. Germline V lookup: CDR1 MDHEN, CDR2 SYDVKM. The germline V and J ends were trimmed by 6 bases and 11 bases, with 13 bases remaining between them. Drawing the rest from reference TRBV28 and TRBJ1-1, the complete variable domain is DVKVTQSSRYLVKRTGEKVFLECVQDMDHENMFWYRQDPGLGLRLIYFSYDVKMKEKGDIPEGYSVSREKKERFSLILESASTNQTSMYLCASRDDLTAFFGQGTRLTVV.

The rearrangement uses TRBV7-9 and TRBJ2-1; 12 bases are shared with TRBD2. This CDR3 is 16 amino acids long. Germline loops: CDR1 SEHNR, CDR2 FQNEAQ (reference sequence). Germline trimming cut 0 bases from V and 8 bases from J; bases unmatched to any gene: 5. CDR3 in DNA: TGTGCCAGCAGCTTAGCTCTAGCGGGGGGGCATGATGAGCAGTTCTTC. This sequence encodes CASSLALAGGHDEQFF.

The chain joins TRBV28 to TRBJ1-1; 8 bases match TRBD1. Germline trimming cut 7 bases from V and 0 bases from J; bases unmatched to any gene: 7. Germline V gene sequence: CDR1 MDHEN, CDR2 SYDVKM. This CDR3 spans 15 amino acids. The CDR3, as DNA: TGTGCCAGCAAACAGGGGGACAGCCTGAACACTGAAGCTTTCTTT. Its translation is CASKQGDSLNTEAFF.